The clone carrying this T cell receptor (beta chain) was counted a few times. HTBI primers from iRepertoire and Arm-PCR of CDR3 regions yielded the TCR beta libraries. MiXCR, applied by TCRdb to the multiplex PCR reads, yields one record per CDR3 protein. The sample shows about 540,000 distinct CDR3 sequences, 13% of them seen only once. V lost 3 bases to trimming and J lost 8 bases; unmatched junction nucleotides: 9. Germline V gene lookup returns CDR1 GTSNPN and CDR2 SVGIG (reference sequence). The CDR3 runs 14 residues. Time point here: newly diagnosed GD, antithyroid drugs for less than 3 months. Preparation of the TCR library used RNA extracted from PBMCs. The sample is drawn from a study of regulatory T cells in long-lasting Graves disease. This sample was shared with a second study, whose subject was T cells in Graves' hyperthyroidism and ophthalmopathy.

The rearrangement links TRBV30 to TRBJ2-3; 9 nucleotides agree with TRBD2. The sequence was collected from a man aged 25 to 40 with Graves disease. This specimen was peripheral blood mononuclear cells (PBMCs), taken at new diagnosis, from a patient treated with antithyroid drugs. DNA of the CDR3: TGTGCCTGGAGGGTAGCGGGGGCCCTGGGTACGCAGTATTTT. Translated: CAWRVAGALGTQYF.